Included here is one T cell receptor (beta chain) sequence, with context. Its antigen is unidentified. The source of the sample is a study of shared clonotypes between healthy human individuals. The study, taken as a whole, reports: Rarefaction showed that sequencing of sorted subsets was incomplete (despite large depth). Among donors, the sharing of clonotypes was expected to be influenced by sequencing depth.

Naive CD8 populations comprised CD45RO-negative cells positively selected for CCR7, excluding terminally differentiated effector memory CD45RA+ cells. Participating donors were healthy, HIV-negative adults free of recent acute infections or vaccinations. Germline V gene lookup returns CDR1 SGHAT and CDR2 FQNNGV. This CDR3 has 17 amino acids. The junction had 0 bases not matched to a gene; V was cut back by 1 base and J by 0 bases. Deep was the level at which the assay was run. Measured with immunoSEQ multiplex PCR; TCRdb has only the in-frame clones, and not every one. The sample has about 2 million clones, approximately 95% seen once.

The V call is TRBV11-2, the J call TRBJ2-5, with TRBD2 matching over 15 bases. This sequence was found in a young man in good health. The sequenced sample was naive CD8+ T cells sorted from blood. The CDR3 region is CASSLGTSGRDQETQYF. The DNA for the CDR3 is TGTGCCAGCAGCTTAGGGACTAGCGGGAGGGACCAAGAGACCCAGTACTTC.